The 23 T cell receptor beta chains given below trace back to one sample, sequenced in a study of blood T cell repertoires in COVID-19. Produced via immunoSEQ multiplex PCR; TCRdb's table is partial and in-frame only. The table lists about 170,000 clones, around four fifths of them singletons. Sequencing was carried out using peripheral blood. These receptors came from a woman at least 80 years old with acute or convalescent COVID-19.

V usage is TRBV15 and J usage is TRBJ2-3; D call uncertain. CDR3 size: 14 residues. Germline assignment: CDR1 LNHNV and CDR2 YYDKDF (reference sequence). The ends were cut back, 4 bases at V and 1 base at J, with 9 bases in the middle. CDR3 nucleotides: TGTGCCACCAGCAACCCGACTCGCACAGATACGCAGTATTTT. Translated, it gives CATSNPTRTDTQYF.

V gene TRBV10-3 combines with J gene TRBJ2-1, with 10 bases identical to TRBD1. V shed 6 bases and J 4 bases; nucleotides not matched to a gene: 6. Per the germline V gene, CDR1 is ENHRY and CDR2 is SYGVKD. CDR3 size: 15 residues. The CDR3 bases are TGTGCCATCAGGGGGACAGGGGCCACGTACAATGAGCAGTTCTTC. This gives the protein CAIRGTGATYNEQFF.

This clone showed up just once. The V and J genes are TRBV7-2 and TRBJ2-7; 8 nucleotides match TRBD2. This CDR3 contains 15 residues. Germline trimming cut 1 base from V and 3 bases from J; bases unmatched to any gene: 5. The germline CDR1 and CDR2 sequences are SGHTA and FQGNSA. The CDR3 loop is CASSLEASGYYEQYF. The CDR3 DNA sequence: TGTGCCAGCAGCTTAGAGGCTAGCGGGTACTACGAGCAGTACTTC.

This rearrangement joins TRBV5-1 to TRBJ2-1; possible D gene TRBD2, 5 bases. This CDR3 contains 17 residues. Germline values: CDR1 SGHRS, CDR2 YFSETQ. V shed 0 bases and J shed 0 bases, with 13 bases lying between them. This CDR3 is CASSLVSARSSYNEQFF. The CDR3 DNA follows: TGCGCCAGCAGCTTGGTTAGCGCCAGGAGCTCCTACAATGAGCAGTTCTTC.

This rearrangement joins TRBV11-3 to TRBJ2-5, with D possibly being TRBD2 (6 bases). The CDR3 is 14 amino acids. V lost 5 bases to trimming and J lost 5 bases, with 15 bases between them. Germline CDR1 reads SGHNT; CDR2 reads YENEEA. The CDR3 here is CASSRSGTAETQYF. CDR3 nucleotides: TGTGCCAGCAGCCGGTCGGGGACTGCGGAGACCCAGTACTTC. The whole variable domain, remainder taken from reference TRBV11-3 and TRBJ2-5, is EAGVVQSPRYKIIEKKQPVAFWCNPISGHNTLYWYLQNLGQGPELLIRYENEEAVDDSQLPKDRFSAERLKGVDSTLKIQPAELGDSAVYLCASSRSGTAETQYFGPGTRLLVL.

The genes are TRBV19 and TRBJ1-1; tentative D call: TRBD1 (5 bases). There are 14 residues in the CDR3. The germline V and J ends were trimmed by 5 bases and 3 bases, with 13 bases remaining between them. CDR1 LNHDA and CDR2 SQIVND come from the germline V gene (reference sequence). This CDR3 reads CASSQQEGYTEAFF. The DNA for the CDR3 is TGTGCCAGTAGTCAACAGGAGGGGTACACTGAAGCTTTCTTT.

This clone was counted between two and nine times. V gene TRBV5-1 combines with J gene TRBJ1-4, with 9 bases lining up with TRBD1. This CDR3 spans 14 amino acids. In germline, CDR1 is SGHRS, CDR2 YFSETQ. J was trimmed by 8 bases and V by 4 bases; bases with no gene match: 6. The CDR3 sequence: CASSPGTGWEKLFF. The CDR3 nucleotides read TGCGCCAGCAGCCCCGGGACAGGGTGGGAAAAACTGTTTTTT.

The genes are TRBV28 and TRBJ2-7; 8 bases align to TRBD2. This CDR3 spans 14 amino acids. Looked up from germline, CDR1 is MDHEN and CDR2 is SYDVKM. With V trimmed by 6 bases and J by 2 bases, 6 bases remained unmatched. The DNA for the CDR3 is TGTGCCAGCAGGAGCGGGAGTGCTCCCTACGAGCAGTACTTC. This sequence encodes CASRSGSAPYEQYF.

The gene calls are TRBV3-1 (or the pseudogene TRBV3-2) and TRBJ1-2; TRBD1 matches at 7 bases. Germline assignment: CDR1 LGHDT and CDR2 YNNKEL (reference sequence). V lost 6 bases and J lost 3; bases outside the gene matches: 10. The CDR3 is 15 amino acids. The CDR3 is CASRTTGARDYGYTF. For the CDR3, the DNA is TGTGCCAGCAGAACTACAGGGGCCAGGGACTATGGCTACACCTTC.

The chain recombines TRBV10-3 with TRBJ1-1; TRBD1 aligns across 7 bases. This CDR3 has 14 amino acids. The ends lost 4 bases at V and 2 bases at J; junction bases unmatched: 4. Germline CDR1 is ENHRY and CDR2 is SYGVKD. CDR3 coding DNA: TGTGCCATCAGTGTAACAGGGGTTAACACTGAAGCTTTCTTT. Its protein product is CAISVTGVNTEAFF.

The rearrangement uses TRBV18 and TRBJ2-5, with 12 bases fitting TRBD2. Germline trimming cut 6 bases from V and 5 bases from J; bases unmatched to any gene: 10. The CDR3 spans 16 residues. Germline V gives CDR1 KGHSH, CDR2 LQKENI. The CDR3 sequence: CASSPSTSGSMETQYF. The CDR3 DNA is TGTGCCAGCTCCCCCTCGACTAGCGGGAGTATGGAGACCCAGTACTTC.

The chain is built from TRBV6-5 and TRBJ2-7; 8 bases line up with TRBD1. The germline gives CDR1 MNHEY, CDR2 SVGAGI. This CDR3 has 15 residues. The trim removed 6 bases at V and 3 bases at J, leaving 10 bases unmatched. CDR3 protein: CASRVAGTGVYEQYF. In DNA form, the CDR3 reads TGTGCCAGCAGAGTAGCCGGGACAGGAGTCTACGAGCAGTACTTC.

The chain joins TRBV4-1 to TRBJ2-5; perhaps TRBD1 as D (6 bases). CDR3 length: 14 amino acids. Germline CDR1 is MGHRA and CDR2 is YSYEKL. V dropped 4 bases and J dropped 4 bases, with 13 bases sitting between them. This chain's CDR3 is CASSRQAVAETQYF. For the CDR3, the DNA is TGCGCCAGCAGCCGACAGGCTGTAGCAGAGACCCAGTACTTC.

The V gene is TRBV11-2, the J gene TRBJ2-5; 8 nucleotides align to TRBD1. V dropped 5 bases and J dropped 2; count of bases not matched to a gene: 10. The CDR3 is 16 amino acids. The germline V gene has CDR1 SGHAT and CDR2 FQNNGV. The CDR3 loop is CASSRTRTGRQETQYF. The CDR3 DNA reads TGTGCCAGCAGCCGGACCAGGACAGGGCGACAAGAGACCCAGTACTTC.

The chain couples TRBV5-1 to TRBJ2-7; TRBD2 aligns across 14 bases. With 2 bases clipped from V and 0 bases from J, the junction kept 4 bases outside the gene matches. The length of the CDR3 is 17 residues. The germline V gene encodes CDR1 SGHRS and CDR2 YFSETQ. The DNA for the CDR3 is TGCGCCAGCAGCTTAGGGACTAGCGGGAGAGGCTCCTACGAGCAGTACTTC. It translates to CASSLGTSGRGSYEQYF.

The chain couples TRBV27 to TRBJ1-6; 10 positions agree with TRBD1. The CDR3 is made up of 15 amino acids. Germline V gene data show CDR1 as MNHEY and CDR2 as SMNVEV (reference sequence). The ends lost 5 bases at V and 9 bases at J; junction bases unmatched: 7. CDR3 sequence (DNA): TGTGCCAGCAGTGGGGGACAGGGGCAGGGTTCACCCCTCCACTTT. Translated: CASSGGQGQGSPLHF.

This clone came up a few times. The V call is TRBV5-5, the J call TRBJ1-6; TRBD1 matches at 11 bases. In germline, CDR1 is SGHKS, CDR2 YYEKEE (reference sequence). This CDR3 region has 14 residues. Trimming at V came to 4 bases and at J to 8 bases, leaving 2 bases not matched to a gene. The CDR3 region has the DNA TGTGCCAGCAGCCGGGGACAGGGGGATTCACCCCTCCACTTT. Amino acid sequence: CASSRGQGDSPLHF.

V is TRBV18 and J is TRBJ1-5, with 7 bases fitting TRBD1. The V gene's germline CDR1 is KGHSH and CDR2 LQKENI. After removal of 0 bases from V and 7 bases from J, the junction contained 12 bases not matched to a gene. There are 17 residues in the CDR3. The CDR3 nucleotides read TGTGCCAGCTCACCACCGGGGACTAGGGGGCTCGGACAGCCCCAGCATTTT. This translates into CASSPPGTRGLGQPQHF.

This clone appeared once. The chain combines TRBV29-1 with TRBJ2-3, with 12 bases that match TRBD2. CDR1 SQVTM and CDR2 ANQGSEA come from the germline V gene. J was trimmed by 2 bases and V by 7 bases; bases with no gene match: 4. The CDR3 totals 14 residues. CDR3 region: CSARTSGDTDTQYF. Written as DNA, the CDR3 is TGCAGCGCTCGGACTAGCGGGGACACAGATACGCAGTATTTT.

This clone was seen only once. CDR3 coding DNA: TGTGCCAGCAGCCACCTCTTACAGGGGCCACCACCCACAGATACGCAGTATTTT. Its protein product is CASSHLLQGPPPTDTQYF. The chain combines TRBV7-9 with TRBJ2-3; 7 bases fit TRBD1. This CDR3 spans 18 amino acids. V trimming: 5 bases; J trimming: 2 bases; junction bases outside the gene matches: 16. Germline V gene data show CDR1 as SEHNR and CDR2 as FQNEAQ (reference sequence).

V usage is TRBV4-1 and J usage is TRBJ2-1; 9 bases match TRBD2. The ends lost 2 bases at V and 3 bases at J; junction bases unmatched: 5. This CDR3 comprises 16 residues. The germline V gene has CDR1 MGHRA and CDR2 YSYEKL. The CDR3 spells CASSQRGLADYNEQFF. The CDR3 DNA reads as TGCGCCAGCAGCCAACGGGGACTAGCCGACTACAATGAGCAGTTCTTC.

Written as DNA, the CDR3 is TGTGCCAGCTCACCTGGACAGGGTCAGAAGGATGGCTACACCTTC. This translates into CASSPGQGQKDGYTF. The J gene is TRBJ1-2, the V gene TRBV18; the match to TRBD1 covers 8 bases. With 3 bases clipped from V and 6 bases from J, the junction kept 9 bases outside the gene matches. The CDR3 is 15 residues long. Germline-derived CDR1 and CDR2 are KGHSH and LQKENI. Full variable domain (rest looked up from reference TRBV18 and TRBJ1-2): NAGVMQNPRHLVRRRGQEARLRCSPMKGHSHVYWYRQLPEEGLKFMVYLQKENIIDESGMPKERFSAEFPKEGPSILRIQQVVRGDSAAYFCASSPGQGQKDGYTFGSGTRLTVV.

The rearrangement uses TRBV5-1 and TRBJ1-3, with TRBD1 matching 9 bases. V lost 0 bases, J lost 3 bases, and 4 bases stayed unmatched. Germline V gene sequence: CDR1 SGHRS, CDR2 YFSETQ. The CDR3 length is 16 residues. The CDR3 is CASSLAGTGHGNTIYF. In nucleotides, the CDR3 is TGCGCCAGCAGCTTGGCCGGGACAGGGCATGGAAACACCATATATTTT.